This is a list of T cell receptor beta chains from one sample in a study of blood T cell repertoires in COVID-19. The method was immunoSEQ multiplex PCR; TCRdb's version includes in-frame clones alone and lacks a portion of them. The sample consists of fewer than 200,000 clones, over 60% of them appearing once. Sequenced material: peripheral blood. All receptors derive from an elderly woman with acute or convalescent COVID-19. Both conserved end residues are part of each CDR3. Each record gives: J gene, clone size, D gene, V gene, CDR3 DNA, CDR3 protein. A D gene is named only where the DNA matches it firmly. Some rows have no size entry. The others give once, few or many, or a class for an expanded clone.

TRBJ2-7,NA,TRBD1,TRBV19,TGTGCCAGTAGTCCGACAGGGGGGACCTACGAGCAGTACTTC,CASSPTGGTYEQYF
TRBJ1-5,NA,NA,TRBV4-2,TGTGCCAGCAGCCAAGGTGGCCCCAATCAGCCCCAGCATTTT,CASSQGGPNQPQHF
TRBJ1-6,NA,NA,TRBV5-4,TGTGCCAGCAGCTTGGGGGGCCTGGGCCTCTATAATTCACCCCTCCACTTT,CASSLGGLGLYNSPLHF
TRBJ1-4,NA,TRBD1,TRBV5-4,TGTGCCAGCAGCCGAGCAGGGGGCTCTTCGGGAGGTTATGAAAAACTGTTTTTT,CASSRAGGSSGGYEKLFF
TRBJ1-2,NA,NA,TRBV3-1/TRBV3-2,TGTGCCAGCAGCCAACCCGCACTCTATGGCTACACCTTC,CASSQPALYGYTF
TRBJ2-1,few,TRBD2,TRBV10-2,TGCGCCAGCACAGCGGGAGTAGAGCAGTTCTTC,CASTAGVEQFF
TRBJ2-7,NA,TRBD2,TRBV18,TGTGCCAGCTCACTGAAGCGGGAGGGGATTGTGTACGAGCAGTACTTC,CASSLKREGIVYEQYF
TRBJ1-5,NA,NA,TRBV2,TGTGCCAGCAGTGTCCTCCCCCGAGATCAGCCCCAGCATTTT,CASSVLPRDQPQHF
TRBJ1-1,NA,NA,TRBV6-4,TGTGCCAGCAGTACGGACGAGGGAACTGAAGCTTTCTTT,CASSTDEGTEAFF
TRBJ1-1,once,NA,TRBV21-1,TGTGCCAGCAGTTTGGGTACTGGGGAGCGGAACACTGAAGCTTTCTTT,CASSLGTGERNTEAFF
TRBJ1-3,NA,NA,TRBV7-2,TGTGCCAGCAGCTTAGATCCTGTATCCTCTGGAAACACCATATATTTT,CASSLDPVSSGNTIYF
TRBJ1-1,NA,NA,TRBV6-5,TGTGCCAGCAGTTACCTCCTGAACACTGAAGCTTTCTTT,CASSYLLNTEAFF
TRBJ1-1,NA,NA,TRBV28,TGTGCCAGCACCTCGAACACTGAAGCTTTCTTT,CASTSNTEAFF
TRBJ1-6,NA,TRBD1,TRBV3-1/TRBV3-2,TGTGCCAGCAGCCTAAGACAGGGTCGATCGTCTTGGAATTCACCCCTCCACTTT,CASSLRQGRSSWNSPLHF
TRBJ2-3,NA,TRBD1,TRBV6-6,TGTGCCAGCAGCCAAAGACAGGGAAGGAGCACAGATACGCAGTATTTT,CASSQRQGRSTDTQYF
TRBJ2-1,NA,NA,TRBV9,TGTGCCAGCAGCGTACTCGGGACGGAGGGCCTTGAGCAGTTCTTC,CASSVLGTEGLEQFF
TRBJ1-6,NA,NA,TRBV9,TGTGCCAGCAGCGTGACACAGGAGAATTCACCCCTCCACTTT,CASSVTQENSPLHF
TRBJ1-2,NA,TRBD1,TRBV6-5,TGTGCCAGCAGTTATCGCAGAGGGGGCAACTATGGCTACACCTTC,CASSYRRGGNYGYTF
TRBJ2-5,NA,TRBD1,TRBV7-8,TGTGCCAGCAGCCACCGCCGGGACAGGGTGCGAGAGACCCAGTACTTC,CASSHRRDRVRETQYF
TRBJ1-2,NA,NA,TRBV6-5,TGTGCCAGCAGAACAGGGTACGGCTACACCTTC,CASRTGYGYTF
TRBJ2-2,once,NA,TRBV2,TGTGCCAGCAGGGGGCAGGTGTCGAACACCGGGGAGCTGTTTTTT,CASRGQVSNTGELFF
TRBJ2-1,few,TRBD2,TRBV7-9,TGTGCCAGCAGCTTAGGCGGGGGTTTCAATGAGCAGTTCTTC,CASSLGGGFNEQFF
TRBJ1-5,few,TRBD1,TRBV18,TGTGCCAGCTCCCTGAAACAGGGGCGGGAGCCCCAGCATTTT,CASSLKQGREPQHF
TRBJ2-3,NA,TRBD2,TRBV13,TGTGCCAGCAGCTTGGGACTAGCGGGAGGGCCGACGCAGTATTTT,CASSLGLAGGPTQYF
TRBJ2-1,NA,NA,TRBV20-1,TGCAGTGCTAGTCCGCCTATTAGGACTAACTACAATGAGCAGTTCTTC,CSASPPIRTNYNEQFF
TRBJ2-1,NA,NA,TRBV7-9,TGTGCCAGCAGCCCCCAGGTCGAGCAGTTCTTC,CASSPQVEQFF
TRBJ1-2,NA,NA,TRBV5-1,TGCGCCAGCAGCGACAGCCTCTATGGCTACACCTTC,CASSDSLYGYTF
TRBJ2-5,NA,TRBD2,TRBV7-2,TGTGCCAGCAGCTCCCCCCCCCTAGCGGGGGGGGTGGGAAGAGAGACCCAGTACTTC,CASSSPPLAGGVGRETQYF
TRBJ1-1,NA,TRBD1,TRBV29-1,TGCAGCGTTGAACCGACAGGGTTCGCTGAAGCTTTCTTT,CSVEPTGFAEAFF
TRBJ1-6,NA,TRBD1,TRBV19,TGTGCCAGTAGCCAAGGACAGGAGCGATCACCCCTCCACTTT,CASSQGQERSPLHF
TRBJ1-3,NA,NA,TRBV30,TGTGCCTGGAGCCTCTCTGGAAACACCATATATTTT,CAWSLSGNTIYF
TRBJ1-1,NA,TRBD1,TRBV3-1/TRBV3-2,TGTGCCAGCAGTCACAGGGGGCCTAGGGAAGCTTTCTTT,CASSHRGPREAFF
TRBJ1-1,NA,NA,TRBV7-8,TGTGCCAGCACCTACGGTATGAACACTGAAGCTTTCTTT,CASTYGMNTEAFF
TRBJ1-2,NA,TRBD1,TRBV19,TGTGCCAGTAGTAATGCCGGGACAGTTAACTATGGCTACACCTTC,CASSNAGTVNYGYTF
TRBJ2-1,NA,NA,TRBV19,TGTGCCAGTAGGGGGAGGGGACAGGAGTTGGCTTACTACAATGAGCAGTTCTTC,CASRGRGQELAYYNEQFF
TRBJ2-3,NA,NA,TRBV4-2,TGTGCCAGCAGCCAAGATGGCCAGCAAAGGGGATATACGCAGTATTTT,CASSQDGQQRGYTQYF
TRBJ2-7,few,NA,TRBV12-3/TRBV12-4,TGTGCCAGCAGTTTAGGGACCCCGGGAGAGCAGTACTTC,CASSLGTPGEQYF
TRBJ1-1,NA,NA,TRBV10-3,TGTGCCATCAGTGAGTCGGCAGTGCTGAACACTGAAGCTTTCTTT,CAISESAVLNTEAFF
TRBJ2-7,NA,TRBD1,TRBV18,TGTGCCAGCTCACCCCCCCAAGGGGGCGCTTGGGAGCAGTACTTC,CASSPPQGGAWEQYF
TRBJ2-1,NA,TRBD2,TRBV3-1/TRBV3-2,TGTGCCAGCAGCCCCCTGAGCGGGAGTGGCTATGAGCAGTTCTTC,CASSPLSGSGYEQFF
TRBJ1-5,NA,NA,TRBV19,TGTGCCAGTAGTATTGAGCCAGGACAGTTCAATCAGCCCCAGCATTTT,CASSIEPGQFNQPQHF
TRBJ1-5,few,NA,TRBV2,TGTGCCAGCAGGGCCGGGACAAATAGCAATCAGCCCCAGCATTTT,CASRAGTNSNQPQHF
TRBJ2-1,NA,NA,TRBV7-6,TGTGCCAGCAGCTTTGAGGGAGCACGGGAGCAGTTCTTC,CASSFEGAREQFF
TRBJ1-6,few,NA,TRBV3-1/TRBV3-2,TGTGCCAGCAGCCAACAGGGTTTCCAGGAAATCCTCCACTTT,CASSQQGFQEILHF
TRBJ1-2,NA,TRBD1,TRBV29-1,TGCAGCGTTGCCCCCCTGGACAGGGCGTATGGCTACACCTTC,CSVAPLDRAYGYTF